The entry that follows covers one TCR beta chain sequence. In germline, CDR1 is SGHRS, CDR2 YFSETQ. The length of the CDR3 is 17 residues. With 4 bases removed from V and 5 bases from J, the gap between germline ends came to 21 bases. The sample originates from a study of blood T cell repertoires in COVID-19. The table came from immunoSEQ multiplex PCR; TCRdb's copy has only in-frame clones and leaves some out. The table includes around 160,000 clones, 85% to 90% detected once. The specimen was peripheral blood. This receptor was taken from a man aged 80 or over with acute or convalescent COVID-19. The chain links TRBV5-1 to TRBJ1-4, with D tentatively TRBD1 (6 bases). Written as DNA, the CDR3 is TGCGCCAGCAGCCAGGGGCTAGGAGGAGGTCCGAATGAAAAACTGTTTTTT. This gives the protein CASSQGLGGGPNEKLFF.